This entry is about one T cell receptor (beta chain). The CDR3 length is 19 residues. Trimming removed 2 bases from V and 5 bases from J; junction bases left unmatched: 20. Germline CDR1 SGHTA, CDR2 FQGNSA. The entry originates in a study of blood T cell repertoires in COVID-19. Study-wide background: Sources were T cells, B-cell-depleted T cells, or PBMCs; the material itself was cDNA or gDNA.

How the authors handled the data: How many nucleated cells were present was estimated from reference gene primer amplification. Data came from immunoSEQ multiplex PCR; TCRdb stores just in-frame clones and leaves some out. V, J and clone size reflect that table, while D and trimming were determined from the DNA. The sample yields 200,000 to 250,000 clones, approximately 80% seen once. This chain links TRBV7-2 with TRBJ2-5; TRBD2 aligns across 7 bases. This TCR came from a woman of 80 years or more with active or convalescent COVID-19. Sequencing input: peripheral blood. CDR3 sequence: CASSLSPTTVLLAAETQYF. The CDR3 bases are TGTGCCAGCAGCTTATCGCCGACGACAGTACTTCTAGCGGCCGAGACCCAGTACTTC. Combining the CDR3 with reference TRBV7-2 and TRBJ2-5 gives the whole variable domain GAGVSQSPSNKVTEKGKDVELRCDPISGHTALYWYRQSLGQGLEFLIYFQGNSAPDKSGLPSDRFSAERTGGSVSTLTIQRTQQEDSAVYLCASSLSPTTVLLAAETQYFGPGTRLLVL.